The present T cell receptor (beta chain) was sequenced within a study of tumor-infiltrating lymphocytes in primary liver carcinoma. On the study more broadly: All patients had surgically resected primary liver carcinoma. Points from the study as a whole: Among the pair types, tumor region pairs showed more overlap than tumor-adjacent and tumor-blood pairs. When set against blood, tumors had a significantly higher top-250-clone fraction (p = 0.039). Since sampling was bulk and unsorted, CD4+ and CD8+ repertoires were not compared.

This clonotype was observed a single time. What it recognizes is unknown. This may be a read error, as it is one base from a much larger clone. The CDR3 runs to 15 residues. The ends were cut back, 10 bases at V and 0 bases at J, with 16 bases in the middle. The germline CDR1 and CDR2 sequences are SNHLY and FYNNEI. Researchers drew blood RNA from unsorted whole blood and extracted germline DNA as well. TCR beta cDNA was reverse-transcribed from around 0.55 ug of total RNA. The reaction used a constant-region primer and ProtoScript II reverse transcriptase. Library construction for TCR beta comprised three nested multiplex PCR rounds performed with slightly modified ARM-PCR. Researchers ran the first two PCR rounds for 9 to 10 cycles each with TRBV1-TRBV30 forward primers and a C-beta reverse primer. TCRdb processed the multiplex PCR reads anew with MiXCR; each CDR3 protein has one entry. The sample lists roughly 330,000 distinct CDR3 sequences; about 61% were seen once.

This rearrangement joins TRBV2 to TRBJ2-1; possible D gene TRBD1, 5 bases. Sample: peripheral blood. The origin of this receptor is a man aged 35-49 years with primary liver carcinoma and hepatitis B virus infection. CDR3 in amino acids: CANSQDKSSYNEQFF. The CDR3 coding sequence is TGTGCCAATAGTCAGGACAAAAGCTCCTACAATGAGCAGTTCTTC.